One and the same sample provided the 16 T cell receptor beta chains below, sequenced in a study of PD-L1 blockade in urothelial cancer. Time point given: pretreatment peripheral blood. Assay used: immunoSEQ multiplex PCR; TCRdb lists only in-frame clones, some missing. The data hold fewer than 75,000 clones, with almost 90% observed a single time. The specimen comprised PBMCs, sampled around atezolizumab (anti-PD-L1) treatment. These receptors were taken from a man aged 65 to 85 with urothelial cancer.

The chain is built from TRBV15 and TRBJ2-5; D is undetermined. The V end lost 3 bases, the J end lost 4 bases, and 12 bases lay between the germline ends. This CDR3 comprises 14 residues. The germline CDR1 and CDR2 sequences are LNHNV and YYDKDF (reference sequence). The CDR3 nucleotides are TGTGCCACCAGCAGTTCCGACATATCAGAGACCCAGTACTTC. Encoded protein: CATSSSDISETQYF.

This clone is medium-sized. This rearrangement joins TRBV28 to TRBJ2-7, with 9 nucleotides matching TRBD2. CDR1 is MDHEN and CDR2 is SYDVKM in the germline V gene. The ends lost 5 bases at V and 0 bases at J; junction bases unmatched: 14. The CDR3 contains 18 residues. DNA for the CDR3: TGTGCCAGCAGTCCCTTATACCCCGGGACTAGCAGCTCCTACGAGCAGTACTTC. Encoded protein: CASSPLYPGTSSSYEQYF.

This clone was observed once. J is TRBJ1-5 and V is TRBV5-5; tentatively, D is TRBD1 (5 bases). The V gene lost 2 bases and the J gene lost 2 bases, with 11 bases spanning the gap. Germline assignment: CDR1 SGHKS and CDR2 YYEKEE (reference sequence). CDR3 length: 15 residues. In nucleotides, the CDR3 is TGTGCCAGCAGCTTAGGGGTTGGGGGCAATCAGCCCCAGCATTTT. Its protein is CASSLGVGGNQPQHF.

This clone was seen once. The chain employs TRBV5-1 and TRBJ2-3; 9 bases align to TRBD2. CDR1 and CDR2 from the germline V gene are SGHRS and YFSETQ. CDR3 length equals 18 residues. V was clipped by 0 bases and J by 2 bases; unmatched bases: 10. CDR3 sequence (DNA): TGCGCCAGCAGCTTGGACGGTAGCGGGAGAAGGATCACAGATACGCAGTATTTT. Its translation: CASSLDGSGRRITDTQYF.

DNA for the CDR3: TGCAGCGTTCGGACAGGGCCCTACGAGCAGTACTTC. Its translation: CSVRTGPYEQYF. The gene calls are TRBV29-1 and TRBJ2-7; 8 positions match TRBD1. Germline-derived CDR1 and CDR2 are SQVTM and ANQGSEA. This CDR3 spans 12 amino acids. V trimming: 5 bases; J trimming: 2 bases; junction bases outside the gene matches: 2.

The rearrangement uses TRBV11-2 and TRBJ2-2, with 9 bases fitting TRBD2. CDR1 and CDR2 from the germline V gene are SGHAT and FQNNGV. The CDR3 has 18 residues. V trimming: 3 bases; J trimming: 0 bases; junction bases outside the gene matches: 8. The CDR3 protein is CASSLNSAGGTNTGELFF. CDR3 DNA sequence: TGTGCCAGCAGCTTGAATTCGGCGGGGGGGACGAACACCGGGGAGCTGTTTTTT.

This clone was seen only once. J is TRBJ2-7 and V is TRBV30, with D uncertain. Germline assignment: CDR1 GTSNPN and CDR2 SVGIG (reference sequence). V dropped 0 bases and J dropped 7 bases, with 13 bases sitting between them. The CDR3 has 13 residues. The CDR3 DNA sequence: TGTGCCTGGAGTGTTCAGGCCTCTGGGGAGCAGTACTTC. It codes for CAWSVQASGEQYF.

The chain employs TRBV5-6 and TRBJ2-2; 8 bases are a match to TRBD1. With 4 bases clipped from V and 0 bases from J, the junction kept 2 bases outside the gene matches. The CDR3 has 15 amino acids. Germline CDR1 SGHDT, CDR2 YYEEEE. The CDR3 region is CASSRQGPNTGELFF. The CDR3 DNA follows: TGTGCCAGCAGCCGACAGGGGCCGAACACCGGGGAGCTGTTTTTT. Complete variable domain (other parts from reference TRBV5-6 and TRBJ2-2): DAGVTQSPTHLIKTRGQQVTLRCSPKSGHDTVSWYQQALGQGPQFIFQYYEEEERQRGNFPDRFSGHQFPNYSSELNVNALLLGDSALYLCASSRQGPNTGELFFGEGSRLTVL.

The chain employs TRBV29-1 and TRBJ2-5; 7 positions match TRBD1. CDR3 length: 13 residues. Germline CDR1 is SQVTM and CDR2 is ANQGSEA. The V and J ends lost 4 bases and 5 bases, in that order; junction bases with no gene match: 7. CDR3: CSVAQGFGETQYF. The CDR3 DNA sequence: TGCAGCGTTGCACAGGGGTTTGGGGAGACCCAGTACTTC.

The chain carries TRBV5-1 and TRBJ2-6, with D possibly matching TRBD1 (5 bases). The CDR3 consists of 17 residues. Trimming took off 1 base at V and 0 bases at J, with 11 bases between the two ends. Germline CDR1 and CDR2: SGHRS and YFSETQ. CDR3 nucleotide sequence: TGCGCCAGCAGCTTGTCAGGGTCCCGCTCTGGGGCCAACGTCCTGACTTTC. This encodes CASSLSGSRSGANVLTF.

Details on this clone: The germline gene is not matched at one end of the junction; a read error may be the cause. The V call is TRBV6-1, the J call TRBJ2-3, with 12 bases fitting TRBD2. This CDR3 spans 13 amino acids. Germline CDR1 reads MNHNS; CDR2 reads SASEGT. DNA for the CDR3: TGTGCCAGCAGTCCCAACCGACTAGCGGGAGTCGATTTT. Translated, it gives CASSPNRLAGVDF.

This chain links TRBV7-3 with TRBJ1-2, with a weak D call TRBD1 (5 bases). CDR3 length: 13 residues. The germline V gene encodes CDR1 SGHTA and CDR2 FQGTGA. The V gene lost 4 bases and the J gene lost 6 bases, with 12 bases spanning the gap. The CDR3 loop reads CASSSTATDGYTF. For the CDR3, the DNA is TGTGCCAGCAGCTCTACCGCGACAGATGGCTACACCTTC.

V usage is TRBV5-8 and J usage is TRBJ2-7, with TRBD1 matching over 8 bases. J lost 2 bases, V lost 4 bases, and 2 bases had no gene match. Per the germline V gene, CDR1 is SGHTS and CDR2 is YDEGEE. This CDR3 is 13 amino acids long. CDR3: CASSPDRAYEQYF. For the CDR3, the DNA is TGTGCCAGCAGCCCGGACAGGGCCTACGAGCAGTACTTC.

The chain uses TRBV5-6 and TRBJ2-5, with 7 bases lining up with TRBD2. The V gene's germline CDR1 is SGHDT and CDR2 YYEEEE. This CDR3 region has 16 residues. With V trimmed by 3 bases and J by 1 base, 9 bases remained unmatched. CDR3 region: CASSSPTSAPQETQYF. The DNA for the CDR3 is TGTGCCAGCAGCTCCCCCACTAGCGCTCCCCAAGAGACCCAGTACTTC.

The chain couples TRBV6-1 to TRBJ2-7, with 7 nucleotides matching TRBD1. V gave up 7 bases and J gave up 3 bases; unmatched junction bases: 9. The CDR3 runs to 14 residues. The germline V gene has CDR1 MNHNS and CDR2 SASEGT. The CDR3 sequence: CASKPDRDHYEQYF. CDR3 coding DNA: TGTGCCAGCAAACCAGACAGGGACCACTACGAGCAGTACTTC.

This clone has just a few counts. The CDR3 loop reads CASSATVYTEAFF. The CDR3 nucleotides are TGCGCCAGCAGCGCGACAGTTTACACTGAAGCTTTCTTT. V and J are TRBV5-1 and TRBJ1-1; the D gene is possibly TRBD1 (5 bases). Trimming removed 4 bases from V and 3 bases from J, with 10 bases in between. The CDR3 runs to 13 residues. The germline gives CDR1 SGHRS, CDR2 YFSETQ.